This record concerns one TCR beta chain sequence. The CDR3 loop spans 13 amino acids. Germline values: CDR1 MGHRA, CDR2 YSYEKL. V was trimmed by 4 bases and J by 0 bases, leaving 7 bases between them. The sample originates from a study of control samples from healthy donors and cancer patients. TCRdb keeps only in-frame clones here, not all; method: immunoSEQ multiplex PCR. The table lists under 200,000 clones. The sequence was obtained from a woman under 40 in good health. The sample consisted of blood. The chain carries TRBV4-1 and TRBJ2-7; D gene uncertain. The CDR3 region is CASSPTSSYEQYF. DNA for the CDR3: TGCGCCAGCAGCCCTACCTCCTCCTACGAGCAGTACTTC.